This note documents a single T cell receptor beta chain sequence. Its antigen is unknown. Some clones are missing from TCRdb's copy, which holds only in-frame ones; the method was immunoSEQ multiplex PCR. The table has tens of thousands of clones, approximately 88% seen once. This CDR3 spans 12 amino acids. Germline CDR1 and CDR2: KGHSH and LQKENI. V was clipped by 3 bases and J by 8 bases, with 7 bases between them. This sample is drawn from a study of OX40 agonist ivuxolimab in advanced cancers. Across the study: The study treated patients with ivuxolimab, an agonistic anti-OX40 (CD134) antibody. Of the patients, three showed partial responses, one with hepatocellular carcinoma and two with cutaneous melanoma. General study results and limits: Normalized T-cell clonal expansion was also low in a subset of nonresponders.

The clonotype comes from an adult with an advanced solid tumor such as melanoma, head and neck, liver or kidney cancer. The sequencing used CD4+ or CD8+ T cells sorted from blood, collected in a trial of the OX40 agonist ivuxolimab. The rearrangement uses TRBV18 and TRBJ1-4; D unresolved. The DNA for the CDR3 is TGTGCCAGCTCACCCAACAGCGAAAAACTGTTTTTT. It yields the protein CASSPNSEKLFF.